These 20 T cell receptor beta chains were sequenced from one sample in a study of CD8 T cells in ankylosing spondylitis. TCRdb analysed the 5' RACE reads with MiXCR anew, one entry per CDR3 protein. The table includes 250,000 to 300,000 distinct CDR3 sequences, roughly 20% detected once. The specimen was blood, either unsorted or a sorted T cell fraction (not recorded which). Receptors originate from a male donor with ankylosing spondylitis or in good health (not recorded which).

This clonotype was observed a handful of times. V is TRBV3-1 and J is TRBJ2-2; TRBD2 is a possible D gene (5 bases). V was cut by 5 bases and J by 4 bases, with 17 bases left in between. The CDR3 length is 16 residues. From germline, CDR1 is LGHDT and CDR2 YNNKEL (reference sequence). The DNA for the CDR3 is TGTGCCAGCAGCACAACTAGATTCCCTGCCACCGGGGAGCTGTTTTTT. It codes for CASSTTRFPATGELFF.

This clonotype has a handful of counts. CDR3 DNA sequence: TGTGCCAGCAGGGCACAGGGTGGGGGGCACACTGAAGCTTTCTTT. Translated, it gives CASRAQGGGHTEAFF. V is TRBV6-1 and J is TRBJ1-1; a possible D gene is TRBD1 (6 bases). The CDR3 loop spans 15 amino acids. Trimming left V 6 bases short and J 3 bases short, with 17 bases between. CDR1 is MNHNS, CDR2 SASEGT, per germline.

The chain carries TRBV12-3 or TRBV12-4 and TRBJ1-1, with D possibly matching TRBD1 (6 bases). V gave up 7 bases and J gave up 0 bases, with 15 bases separating them. The CDR3 sequence is 15 residues long. The CDR3 sequence is CASKEAGVMNTEAFF. CDR3 DNA sequence: TGTGCCAGCAAGGAGGCAGGGGTAATGAACACTGAAGCTTTCTTT.

The rearrangement links TRBV27 to TRBJ1-2, with D unresolved. Per germline, CDR1 MNHEY and CDR2 SMNVEV (reference sequence). This CDR3 is built from 13 residues. V was clipped by 2 bases and J by 3 bases, with 7 bases between them. The CDR3 spells CASSLGIYYGYTF. Here the CDR3 DNA reads TGTGCCAGCAGTTTAGGCATATACTATGGCTACACCTTC.

The CDR3 DNA reads as TGTGCCAGCAGTGACTCCCTCTGGATGAATGAGCAGTTCTTC. Amino acid sequence: CASSDSLWMNEQFF. J is TRBJ2-1 and V is TRBV6-4; D uncertain. The germline gives CDR1 MRHNA, CDR2 SNTAGT. V lost 0 bases and J 7 bases, leaving 10 bases between the germline ends. This CDR3 is built from 14 residues.

This clonotype was seen a handful of times. The genes are TRBV28 and TRBJ2-1; D unclear. V lost 1 base, J lost 0 bases, and 10 bases lay in between. This CDR3 spans 16 amino acids. Germline values: CDR1 MDHEN, CDR2 SYDVKM. DNA of the CDR3: TGTGCCAGCAGTTTATTTGGGCCCCCCTCCTACAATGAGCAGTTCTTC. Translated: CASSLFGPPSYNEQFF.

V is TRBV6-5 and J is TRBJ1-1, with 7 bases aligning to TRBD1. CDR3 size: 15 residues. Germline-derived CDR1 and CDR2 are MNHEY and SVGAGI. Trimming at V came to 0 bases and at J to 3 bases, leaving 4 bases not matched to a gene. The CDR3 region has the DNA TGTGCCAGCAGTTACTCGAACAGGGGAGACACTGAAGCTTTCTTT. Protein: CASSYSNRGDTEAFF.

The V and J genes are TRBV29-1 and TRBJ1-2, with D maybe TRBD1 (5 bases). V shed 4 bases and J shed 6 bases, with 12 bases lying between them. The CDR3 loop spans 12 amino acids. CDR1 and CDR2 from the germline V gene are SQVTM and ANQGSEA. The CDR3 sequence is CSVGRRGNGYTF. DNA for the CDR3: TGCAGCGTTGGAAGACGGGGGAATGGCTACACCTTC.

The chain employs TRBV7-9 and TRBJ2-1; 8 bases agree with TRBD2. Looked up from germline, CDR1 is SEHNR and CDR2 is FQNEAQ (reference sequence). J gave up 0 bases and V 8 bases, and 6 bases lay outside the gene matches. The CDR3 totals 15 residues. The CDR3 sequence: CASSQRESSYNEQFF. The CDR3 coding sequence is TGTGCCAGCTCCCAGCGGGAGAGCTCCTACAATGAGCAGTTCTTC.

In its sample, this clonotype was seen once. The chain couples TRBV7-8 to TRBJ1-5; D not resolved. The CDR3 is 14 amino acids. Trimming removed 1 base from V and 6 bases from J, with 10 bases in between. The germline gives CDR1 SGHVS, CDR2 FQNEAQ. CDR3 residues: CASSLERLTQPQHF. The CDR3 nucleotides read TGTGCCAGCAGCTTAGAAAGGTTGACTCAGCCCCAGCATTTT.

This clonotype was detected only a few times. The CDR3 DNA reads TGCGCCAGCAGCTCGCTGGACAGGGTGGAGGAGACCCAGTACTTC. Its translation: CASSSLDRVEETQYF. The chain uses TRBV5-1 and TRBJ2-5, with 8 bases matching TRBD1. The CDR3 totals 15 residues. V dropped 3 bases and J dropped 5; count of bases not matched to a gene: 9. Germline CDR1 is SGHRS and CDR2 is YFSETQ.

The genes are TRBV18 and TRBJ1-1, with 8 bases identical to TRBD1. This CDR3 is 14 amino acids long. CDR1 is KGHSH and CDR2 is LQKENI in the germline V gene. Unmatched junction bases numbered 4, after V lost 3 bases and J lost 4 bases. CDR3 in amino acids: CASSPQGAFTEAFF. CDR3 DNA sequence: TGTGCCAGCTCACCGCAGGGGGCATTCACTGAAGCTTTCTTT.

In nucleotides, the CDR3 is TGTGCCAGCAGCCAGGACTCCTCCCGAGATACGCAGTATTTT. This encodes CASSQDSSRDTQYF. The chain has TRBV3-1 and TRBJ2-3, with D maybe TRBD2 (5 bases). Trimming pared 3 bases from V and 5 bases from J, leaving 12 bases between. CDR1 LGHDT and CDR2 YNNKEL come from the germline V gene (reference sequence). The CDR3 is made up of 14 amino acids.

This clonotype was counted many times. The V gene is TRBV10-3, the J gene TRBJ2-7; a weak D match, TRBD1 (5 bases). CDR3 length equals 15 residues. CDR1 is ENHRY, CDR2 SYGVKD, per germline. The V and J ends lost 2 bases and 2 bases respectively, with 13 bases between them. The CDR3 region is CAISEGRGSPYEQYV. The DNA of the CDR3 is TGTGCCATCAGTGAGGGAAGGGGCAGTCCCTACGAGCAGTACGTC.

The chain uses TRBV15 and TRBJ2-3; 11 bases agree with TRBD2. Germline V gene sequence: CDR1 LNHNV, CDR2 YYDKDF (reference sequence). Trimming at V came to 9 bases and at J to 2 bases, leaving 13 bases not matched to a gene. The CDR3 has 17 residues. The CDR3 protein is CATNGLAGSLSTDTQYF. For the CDR3, the DNA is TGTGCCACTAACGGACTAGCGGGCTCCCTCTCCACAGATACGCAGTATTTT.

The J gene is TRBJ2-3, the V gene TRBV7-2; 7 positions match TRBD2. The CDR3 contains 14 residues. V was clipped by 5 bases and J by 5 bases; unmatched bases: 7. CDR1 is SGHTA and CDR2 is FQGNSA in the germline V gene. As DNA, the CDR3 is TGTGCCAGCAGCCCGGGAGGTAGCGTAGATACGCAGTATTTT. Translation: CASSPGGSVDTQYF.

The chain has TRBV6-1 and TRBJ2-7, with 9 positions matching TRBD2. CDR3 length: 14 amino acids. Trimming took 5 bases from V and 2 from J; bases not matched to a gene: 4. Per the germline V gene, CDR1 is MNHNS and CDR2 is SASEGT. CDR3 DNA sequence: TGTGCCAGCAGTCCTAGCGGGACCACCTACGAGCAGTACGTC. This sequence encodes CASSPSGTTYEQYV.

The table lists this clonotype with many counts. The chain employs TRBV29-1 and TRBJ1-2; 9 bases align to TRBD1. The V segment lost 5 bases and the J segment 8 bases; nucleotides outside the gene matches: 6. CDR3 length: 12 residues. CDR1 SQVTM and CDR2 ANQGSEA come from the germline V gene. The CDR3 nucleotides are TGCAGCGTTAGCCGGGACAGGGAAGGCTACACCTTC. Translating gives CSVSRDREGYTF.

This clonotype was seen a handful of times. This chain links TRBV3-1 with TRBJ1-5; D is perhaps TRBD1 (5 bases). Trimming left V 5 bases short and J 11 bases short, with 19 bases between. CDR1 and CDR2 (germline): LGHDT, YNNKEL (reference sequence). The CDR3 length is 14 residues. The CDR3 region is CASSDTGATTAQHF. CDR3 DNA sequence: TGTGCCAGCAGCGATACCGGGGCGACCACAGCCCAGCATTTT.

This clonotype showed up just a few times. The rearrangement uses TRBV21-1 and TRBJ2-7; TRBD2 is the table's D call and was not checked against the DNA. TRBV21-1 is a pseudogene locus. CDR3 length: 18 residues. CDR3 sequence: CASSKWSKLPFSAYEQYV. The CDR3 DNA reads TGTGCCAGCAGCAAATGGAGTAAGTTGCCCTTCTCCGCCTACGAGCAGTACGTC.